This T cell receptor (beta chain) is from a study of human T cells and chemical hapten exposure (dated by TCRdb to 2020 to 2023). Broadly, across the study: Libraries were pooled for sequencing, and variation in per-sample TCR yields was attributed mainly to small differences in library volumes within the pool. Peripheral blood TCR repertoire changes were tracked in vivo in alopecia patients during primary and secondary sensitization to the hapten diphenylcyclopropenone (DPC). Both TCR alpha and TCR beta chains were sequenced from each blood RNA sample. Paper-wide results and their limitations: DPC sensitization did not change the number of TCRs with a frequency above 1 in 1000, and there was no evidence of changes in global repertoire structure. Repeated subsampling changed both the strength of the expansion versus patch-test correlation and the threshold at which that correlation became significant.

Total RNA was extracted from unfractionated whole blood that had been collected in Tempus Blood RNA tubes. Five healthy volunteers acted as controls for TCR sequencing and had blood drawn at day 0, 2 weeks and 6 weeks. Library construction relied on 5' RACE. The sample was run on an Illumina MiSeq. During library preparation, unique molecular identifiers were attached to individual cDNA molecules so that TCRs could be counted in a quantitative, reproducible way. In the original analysis: Samples had a median of roughly 99,000 TCRs, with a range from 23,224 to 690,600. The Decombinator software suite was used to annotate V, J and CDR3 in the TCR reads. For PS versus PT1 abundance plots, all samples were subsampled to the same number of TCRs (28,000). Expanded TCRs were defined as absent before sensitization and observed at least eight times at the 2-week time point. TCRdb reprocessing: public reads trimmed at Q25 with fastp, clones called with MiXCR, in-frame beta chains kept. One record per CDR3 amino acid sequence lists the most common genes and DNA. TCRdb's processing, not the study's, gives the V and J calls here. This sample has some 150,000 distinct CDR3 sequences in its table, and around 4% of those were observed once. The top ten constitute about 1.3% of the sample.

In this sample, this clonotype turned up many times. The clone's antigen remains unknown. No base quality information exists; no much larger clone differs at one position. The source is a female donor in good health.

The CDR3 here reads CASMPGQSEKLFF. In nucleotide form, the sequence is TGTGCCAGCATGCCGGGACAGAGTGAAAAACTGTTTTTT. The chain is made from TRBV6-1 and TRBJ1-4; TRBD1 aligns with 7 central bases. CDR1 and CDR2, per the germline V gene, are MNHNS and SASEGT. Here V drops 7 bases and J drops 7 bases, and the junction holds 6 bases not matched to any gene. CDR3 length: 13 amino acids, cysteine to phenylalanine. Just the 39-base CDR3 DNA is kept, in frame starting at base 1.